The source of this TCR beta chain is a study of blood T cell repertoires in COVID-19. With 0 bases removed from V and 0 bases from J, the gap between germline ends came to 6 bases. CDR3 length: 14 residues. Germline CDR1 and CDR2: SGHKS and YYEKEE (reference sequence). The repertoire was sequenced with immunoSEQ multiplex PCR; TCRdb's copy has only in-frame clones and lacks some. The sample includes more than 65,000 clones, more than 60% of them seen just once. Sample: peripheral blood. The TCR was taken from a woman older than 75 with active or convalescent COVID-19. The chain is built from TRBV5-5 and TRBJ2-5, with D unclear. As DNA, the CDR3 is TGTGCCAGCAGCTTGGAGGAGTACCAAGAGACCCAGTACTTC. Amino acid sequence: CASSLEEYQETQYF.